The 17 T cell receptor beta chains given below trace back to one sample, sequenced in a study of neurological immune-mediated disorders. TCRdb passed the 5' RACE reads through MiXCR, listing each CDR3 protein once. The profile covers about 76,000 distinct CDR3 sequences, with 17% appearing a single time and roughly 15% taken by the ten largest. The source material was PBMCs. These TCRs come from a woman between 40 and 50 years old in good health.

This clonotype has at least ten counts. The genes are TRBV7-2 and TRBJ2-3, with D uncertain. Germline CDR1 and CDR2: SGHTA and FQGNSA. The CDR3 runs to 11 residues. V was pared by 4 bases and J by 4 bases, with 3 bases between. CDR3 sequence reads: CASSYSDTQYF. The DNA for the CDR3 is TGTGCCAGCAGCTACTCAGATACGCAGTATTTT.

This clonotype was observed many times. Germline is not matched at one junction end, which may reflect a read error. The rearrangement links TRBV7-7 to TRBJ2-2; tentatively, D is TRBD1 or TRBD2 (5 bases each). The germline V gene has CDR1 SSHAT and CDR2 FNYEAQ (reference sequence). This CDR3 comprises 15 residues. CDR3 DNA sequence: TGTGCTAGCAGCTGGGACGGATCGAACACCGGGGAGCTGTTTTTT. It specifies CASSWDGSNTGELFF.

The table lists this clonotype with a few counts. This chain links TRBV6-6 with TRBJ1-4; perhaps TRBD1 as D (6 bases). Trimming took 1 base from V and 8 from J, leaving 14 bases between them. CDR1 MNHNY and CDR2 SVGAGI come from the germline V gene (reference sequence). This CDR3 is 15 amino acids long. DNA of the CDR3: TGTGCCAGCAGTTACTGGGGAGGGGGGGAGGAAAAACTGTTTTTT. It encodes CASSYWGGGEEKLFF.

In this sample, this clonotype turned up many times. The genes are TRBV4-1 and TRBJ2-5; TRBD2 matches 8 bases. V gave up 4 bases and J gave up 5 bases; unmatched junction bases: 9. Germline V gives CDR1 MGHRA, CDR2 YSYEKL. The CDR3 spans 15 residues. CDR3 sequence reads: CASSLQGLAVETQYF. The DNA for the CDR3 is TGCGCCAGCAGCCTACAAGGACTAGCAGTTGAGACCCAGTACTTC.

This clonotype has ten or more counts. This chain uses TRBV4-2 with TRBJ1-1; 9 bases agree with TRBD1. The V gene end was trimmed by 4 bases and the J gene end by 5 bases; junction bases not matched to a gene: 8. This CDR3 has 15 amino acids. Germline CDR1 LGHNA, CDR2 YNFKEQ. CDR3 loop: CASSPYGGQGTEAFF. The CDR3 nucleotides read TGTGCCAGCAGCCCCTACGGGGGACAGGGAACTGAAGCTTTCTTT.

V gene TRBV11-3 combines with J gene TRBJ1-1, with 8 nucleotides matching TRBD1. CDR3 length: 14 amino acids. The germline gives CDR1 SGHNT, CDR2 YENEEA. V shed 0 bases, J shed 4 bases, and the junction held 1 base outside the gene matches. The CDR3 loop reads CASSLEGTGTEAFF. Here the CDR3 DNA reads TGTGCCAGCAGCTTAGAAGGGACAGGCACTGAAGCTTTCTTT.

In its sample, this clonotype was seen many times. J is TRBJ1-3 and V is TRBV20-1; 8 bases fit TRBD1. In germline, CDR1 is DFQATT, CDR2 SNEGSKA (reference sequence). V lost 5 bases, J lost 4 bases, and 7 bases stayed unmatched. The CDR3 is 14 residues long. The CDR3 nucleotides are TGCAGTGCTGTGACAGGGGACTTCGGAAACACCATATATTTT. Translating gives CSAVTGDFGNTIYF.

This clonotype was counted a few times. The chain is built from TRBV18 and TRBJ2-1; TRBD2 matches 8 bases. This CDR3 spans 17 amino acids. Germline lookup yields CDR1 KGHSH and CDR2 LQKENI. The V segment lost 2 bases and the J segment 2 bases; nucleotides outside the gene matches: 8. The CDR3 DNA reads as TGTGCCAGCTCACCAGCTACCGGGACTAGTACCTACAATGAGCAGTTCTTC. As protein: CASSPATGTSTYNEQFF.

This clonotype came up a few times. The chain links TRBV3-1 to TRBJ2-2; D may match TRBD1 or TRBD2 (5 bases each). Germline CDR1 reads LGHDT; CDR2 reads YNNKEL (reference sequence). With 1 base removed from V and 4 bases from J, the gap between germline ends came to 10 bases. The CDR3 contains 15 residues. The CDR3 nucleotides read TGTGCCAGCAGCCAAGCGGGACGGGGCACCGGGGAGCTGTTTTTT. This gives the protein CASSQAGRGTGELFF.

The CDR3 sequence: CAISVASGGKETQYF. In DNA, the CDR3 is TGTGCCATCAGTGTTGCTAGCGGGGGGAAAGAGACCCAGTACTTC. The V call is TRBV10-3, the J call TRBJ2-5; 11 bases map to TRBD2. The J segment lost 3 bases and the V segment lost 4 bases, leaving 4 bases of the junction unmatched. This CDR3 has 15 residues. Germline V lookup: CDR1 ENHRY, CDR2 SYGVKD.

The table lists this clonotype with many counts. The chain is built from TRBV9 and TRBJ1-2, with a possible D match to TRBD1 (5 bases). Germline values: CDR1 SGDLS, CDR2 YYNGEE. The V and J ends lost 2 bases and 3 bases respectively, with 23 bases between them. This CDR3 has 18 residues. For the CDR3, the DNA is TGTGCCAGCAGCGTCACACCCGCCTCGGGGGTCGCATACTATGGCTACACCTTC. Amino acid sequence: CASSVTPASGVAYYGYTF.

The chain couples TRBV20-1 to TRBJ1-1, with 7 nucleotides matching TRBD1. Germline CDR1 and CDR2: DFQATT and SNEGSKA (reference sequence). The CDR3 contains 15 residues. J gave up 4 bases and V 0 bases, and 8 bases lay outside the gene matches. CDR3 sequence reads: CSARDPGEGATEAFF. The CDR3 DNA sequence: TGCAGTGCTAGAGATCCCGGTGAGGGGGCCACTGAAGCTTTCTTT.

The sample holds many counts of this clonotype. The rearrangement uses TRBV6-1 and TRBJ2-2; TRBD1 aligns across 8 bases. Germline loops: CDR1 MNHNS, CDR2 SASEGT. The trim removed 10 bases at V and 10 bases at J, leaving 11 bases unmatched. This CDR3 is built from 13 residues. CDR3 bases: TGTGCCATCAACAGACAGGGGTATGAGGAGCTGTTTTTT. Its protein product is CAINRQGYEELFF.

This clonotype came up many times. The chain is built from TRBV10-3 and TRBJ2-7; the D gene is possibly TRBD2 (5 bases). The CDR3 is 13 residues long. Germline-derived CDR1 and CDR2 are ENHRY and SYGVKD. V was shortened by 5 bases and J by 0 bases, with 8 bases between the two germline ends. This chain's CDR3 is CAISKEVSYEQYF. The DNA for the CDR3 is TGTGCCATCAGTAAGGAGGTCTCCTACGAGCAGTACTTC.

With regard to this clonotype: A read error is possible here, since a much larger clone lies one base away. The V call is TRBV20-1, the J call TRBJ1-4; D is possibly TRBD1 (6 bases). In germline, CDR1 is DFQATT, CDR2 SNEGSKA (reference sequence). Trimming removed 4 bases at V and 11 bases at J, with 17 bases between. This CDR3 region has 13 residues. The CDR3 loop reads CSAIRTVEGKLFF. CDR3 DNA: TGCAGTGCTATACGGACAGTGGAAGGGAAACTGTTTTTT.

This clonotype showed up many times. V and J are TRBV20-1 and TRBJ1-6, with D possibly TRBD1 on 6 matching bases. The CDR3 consists of 14 residues. CDR1 DFQATT and CDR2 SNEGSKA come from the germline V gene (reference sequence). Trimming removed 6 bases at V and 8 bases at J, with 17 bases between. CDR3 residues: CSAPGEAGDSPLHF. Written as DNA, the CDR3 is TGCAGTGCCCCGGGGGAAGCAGGGGATTCACCCCTCCACTTT.

This clonotype was counted many times. This chain connects TRBV7-2 to TRBJ1-2; no reliable D call. Trimming took off 6 bases at V and 7 bases at J, with 18 bases between the two ends. The V gene's germline CDR1 is SGHTA and CDR2 FQGNSA. The CDR3 covers 14 residues. CDR3 in amino acids: CASSSPHAWGGYTF. In DNA form, the CDR3 reads TGTGCCAGCAGTTCACCCCATGCTTGGGGTGGCTACACCTTC.